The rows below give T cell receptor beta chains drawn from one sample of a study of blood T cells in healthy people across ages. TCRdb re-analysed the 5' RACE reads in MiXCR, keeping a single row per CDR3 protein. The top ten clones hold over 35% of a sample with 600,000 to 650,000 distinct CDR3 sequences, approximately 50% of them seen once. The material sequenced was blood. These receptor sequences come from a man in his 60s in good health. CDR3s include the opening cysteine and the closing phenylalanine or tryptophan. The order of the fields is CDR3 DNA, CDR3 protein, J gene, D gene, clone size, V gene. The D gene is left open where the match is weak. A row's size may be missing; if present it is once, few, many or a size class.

TGTGCCAGCAGCTTGAAAACTCGGGGGGGGACCCAGTACTTC	CASSLKTRGGTQYF	TRBJ2-5	TRBD2	few	TRBV5-4
TGCAGTGCTAGGTCTGTATTACGTGTCTTGGGGGCGTCTGAAGCTTTCTTT	CSARSVLRVLGASEAFF	TRBJ1-1	-	-	TRBV20-1
TGTGCCAGCAGACCCACAGGGGGTGAGCAGTTCTTC	CASRPTGGEQFF	TRBJ2-1	TRBD1	few	TRBV3-1
TGTGCCAGCAGCTATCAGAGTGGAAGGGATACGCAGTATTTT	CASSYQSGRDTQYF	TRBJ2-3	-	-	TRBV12-3/TRBV12-4
TGCAGTGCTAGAGCCCCCCCGGCTGGCACCGGGGAGCTGTTTTTT	CSARAPPAGTGELFF	TRBJ2-2	-	-	TRBV20-1
TGTGCCAGCAGTGGGGACAGTTATGAAAAACTGTTTTTT	CASSGDSYEKLFF	TRBJ1-4	TRBD1	-	TRBV2
TGTGCCAGCAGTGATAACTGGGGGGAGACCCAGTACTTC	CASSDNWGETQYF	TRBJ2-5	-	-	TRBV6-1
TGTGCCAGCAGCCGGACTAGCGGGGGGAAAAACATTCAGTACTTC	CASSRTSGGKNIQYF	TRBJ2-4	TRBD2	-	TRBV7-9
TGTGCCACCAGTGATCGGACTAGCGGGGAGAGGGATGAGCAGTTCTTC	CATSDRTSGERDEQFF	TRBJ2-1	TRBD2	few	TRBV24-1
TGTGCCAGCAGCTTACAGACACAAATTCTCCAAGAGACCCAGTACTTC	CASSLQTQILQETQYF	TRBJ2-5	-	-	TRBV7-2
TGTGCCAGCAGCCAATCTTGGACAGGGGGCTACGAGCAGTACTTC	CASSQSWTGGYEQYF	TRBJ2-7	TRBD1	medium-sized	TRBV3-1
TGCGCCAGCAGCTCGAGACCCCAAGAGACCCAGTACTTC	CASSSRPQETQYF	TRBJ2-5	-	few	TRBV5-1
TGTGCCAGCAGCCAGTCCGCGGTCTACTATGGCTACACCTTC	CASSQSAVYYGYTF	TRBJ1-2	-	-	TRBV3-1
TGTGCCAGCAGTTCCAAGATCCGGGCCTCCAGCTATGGCTACACCTTC	CASSSKIRASSYGYTF	TRBJ1-2	-	-	TRBV27
TGTGCCATCAGTGAGTCGGGTACCCCCGGGGGCTACACCTTC	CAISESGTPGGYTF	TRBJ1-2	-	-	TRBV10-3
TGCAGTGCTCCAGCGGCGACGGTGTACAATGAGCAGTTCTTC	CSAPAATVYNEQFF	TRBJ2-1	-	once	TRBV20-1
TGCGCCAGCAGCTTGGGACAGAACTCCTACGAGCAGTACTTC	CASSLGQNSYEQYF	TRBJ2-7	-	few	TRBV5-1
TGTGCCAGCAGCGCGCCGACGGACAGGGGGTCCTACGAGCAGTACTTC	CASSAPTDRGSYEQYF	TRBJ2-7	TRBD1	once	TRBV9
TGTGCCAGCAGCCCCGACCCAACAGGCTCCTACAATGAGCAGTTCTTC	CASSPDPTGSYNEQFF	TRBJ2-1	-	many	TRBV5-5
TGTGCCACCAGCAGGGATACAGGGCGCGAGCAGTACTTC	CATSRDTGREQYF	TRBJ2-7	-	-	TRBV15
TGTGCCAGCAGCAAACTGACAGGGAGCACAGATACGCAGTATTTT	CASSKLTGSTDTQYF	TRBJ2-3	-	-	TRBV21-1
TGTGCCAGCATAGGGGACGGTACTCAGCCCCAGCATTTT	CASIGDGTQPQHF	TRBJ1-5	-	-	TRBV2
TGTGCCATCAGTGATTTTACTAGCATTGTTCCCGGTACGCAGTATTTT	CAISDFTSIVPGTQYF	TRBJ2-3	-	-	TRBV10-3
TGCAGTGCTAGATTTAGCGGGGGGGCCTACAATGAGCAGTACTTC	CSARFSGGAYNEQYF	TRBJ2-7	TRBD2	-	TRBV20-1
TGCAGTGCTCTCTCAGGTCTAGCGGGGAACACAGATACGCAGTATTTT	CSALSGLAGNTDTQYF	TRBJ2-3	TRBD2	-	TRBV20-1
TGTGCCAGCAGCTCCACGGACAGGCGGGACACTGAAGCTTTCTTT	CASSSTDRRDTEAFF	TRBJ1-1	TRBD1	-	TRBV7-8
TGTGCCAGCGGCAGTCTGCTCCGGGGTACCTACGAGCAGTACTTC	CASGSLLRGTYEQYF	TRBJ2-7	-	-	TRBV7-9
TGTACCAGCAGTTCTGGGACAGGGTTGGGCTACACCTTC	CTSSSGTGLGYTF	TRBJ1-2	TRBD1	once	TRBV12-3/TRBV12-4
TGTGCCAGCACCGAAGGGGCCCCAGTCCAAGAGACCCAGTACTTC	CASTEGAPVQETQYF	TRBJ2-5	-	-	TRBV27
TGTGCCAGCACCCCAGACAGGGGGATTGACGAGCAGTACTTC	CASTPDRGIDEQYF	TRBJ2-7	TRBD1	-	TRBV2
TGTGCCAGCACTTGGGACAGGGCCCCCTACAATGAGCAGTTCTTC	CASTWDRAPYNEQFF	TRBJ2-1	TRBD1	-	TRBV2
TGTGCCAGCAGTTCTAGGACAGGGGGAAATCAGCCCCAGCATTTT	CASSSRTGGNQPQHF	TRBJ1-5	TRBD1	many	TRBV6-5
TGTGCCAGCAGCCCCTATGAAGAAAAGCAGTACTTC	CASSPYEEKQYF	TRBJ2-7	-	-	TRBV3-1
TGTGCCAGCAGTGTGGAAATCGGGGATACGCAGTATTTT	CASSVEIGDTQYF	TRBJ2-3	-	once	TRBV6-5
TGTGCCAGCAGCTCTACAGGACCCATAGCCAAAAACATTCAGTACTTC	CASSSTGPIAKNIQYF	TRBJ2-4	-	-	TRBV13
TGTGCCAGCAGCATACCGGGACTCGCGGGGACGGGGGAGACCCAGTACTTC	CASSIPGLAGTGETQYF	TRBJ2-5	-	-	TRBV5-4
TGTGCCAGCAGTTTAACCCCCACTACTAGCTTCGGGGAGCTGTTTTTT	CASSLTPTTSFGELFF	TRBJ2-2	-	-	TRBV28
TGTGCCAGCAGCTTGTGGCCTCGATTATCTACTCAGCGGGACTATGGCTACACCTTC	CASSLWPRLSTQRDYGYTF	TRBJ1-2	-	-	TRBV5-6
TGTGCCAGCTCACCACGTGAGGATGGCTACACCTTC	CASSPREDGYTF	TRBJ1-2	-	few	TRBV18
TGCGCCAGCAGCTTGGACGGCAGGACCTACGAGCAGTACTTC	CASSLDGRTYEQYF	TRBJ2-7	-	few	TRBV5-1
TGCAGTGCTAGCTCCCCAAGGGGGCTAGAAGAGACCCAGTACTTC	CSASSPRGLEETQYF	TRBJ2-5	TRBD1	few	TRBV20-1
TGTGCCAGCAGCTTACAGGGGACAGGGGGCGACGGCTACACCTTC	CASSLQGTGGDGYTF	TRBJ1-2	TRBD1	-	TRBV7-2
TGCGCCAGCAGCTTAATGACCCAGACTAGCGGGGGGGCATATGAGCAGTTCTTC	CASSLMTQTSGGAYEQFF	TRBJ2-1	TRBD2	-	TRBV5-1
TGCGCCAGCAGCTTCGGAGGGGAGCAGCCCCAGCATTTT	CASSFGGEQPQHF	TRBJ1-5	-	-	TRBV5-1
TGTGCCAGCAGCAAAATGAGGGGACAGACCTACAATGAGCAGTTCTTC	CASSKMRGQTYNEQFF	TRBJ2-1	TRBD1	once	TRBV9
TGTGCCAGCAGTTCGTACAGGGGGGAAGGAAACACCATATATTTT	CASSSYRGEGNTIYF	TRBJ1-3	TRBD1	-	TRBV6-5
TGTGCCAGCAGCCTGGGACAGGGGAGGTCTGGGGCCAACGTCCTGACTTTC	CASSLGQGRSGANVLTF	TRBJ2-6	TRBD1	many	TRBV7-6
TGTGCCAGCAGCCCCCCGGGGGGTTGGTACGAGCAGTACTTC	CASSPPGGWYEQYF	TRBJ2-7	TRBD2	-	TRBV6-5
TGCAGCGCCCTGACTAGCGGGGGACTTTATACGCAGTATTTT	CSALTSGGLYTQYF	TRBJ2-3	TRBD2	many	TRBV29-1
TGTGCCAGCAAGCCCATGGGACAGGCACACACGGAGGCTTTCTTT	CASKPMGQAHTEAFF	TRBJ1-1	TRBD1	-	TRBV7-2
TGTGCCAGCAGTTTAATCGGGGTAAATGAGCAGTTCTTC	CASSLIGVNEQFF	TRBJ2-1	-	-	TRBV12-3/TRBV12-4
TGTGCCAGCAGCTCATGGACCGGCGGGGAGGTTGAGACCCAGTACTTC	CASSSWTGGEVETQYF	TRBJ2-5	-	-	TRBV11-2
TGTGCCAGCAGTCGGCCGGGCAACCGTATTGGTGCAGATACGCAGTATTTT	CASSRPGNRIGADTQYF	TRBJ2-3	-	once	TRBV6-7
TGCGCCAGCAGCGAACAGGGGGCGAATGTAGATACGCAGTATTTT	CASSEQGANVDTQYF	TRBJ2-3	TRBD1	-	TRBV5-1
TGCAGCGTTACAGGGGATACTAACTATGGCTACACCTTC	CSVTGDTNYGYTF	TRBJ1-2	TRBD1	-	TRBV29-1
TGTGCCAGCAGCTCCAGGCCTCTTAATTCACCCCTCCACTTT	CASSSRPLNSPLHF	TRBJ1-6	-	-	TRBV5-5
TGCAGCGTTGGCCGAACGGGTGCAACTAATGAAAAACTGTTTTTT	CSVGRTGATNEKLFF	TRBJ1-4	-	few	TRBV29-1
TGTGCCATCAGTGAGTCGACAGGGGGTAGGGGCGAGCAGTACTTC	CAISESTGGRGEQYF	TRBJ2-7	TRBD1	-	TRBV10-3
TGTGCCAGCCGTCCGAATCCCCGCCTAGCTTCCTCCTACAATGAGCAGTTCTTC	CASRPNPRLASSYNEQFF	TRBJ2-1	-	-	TRBV21-1